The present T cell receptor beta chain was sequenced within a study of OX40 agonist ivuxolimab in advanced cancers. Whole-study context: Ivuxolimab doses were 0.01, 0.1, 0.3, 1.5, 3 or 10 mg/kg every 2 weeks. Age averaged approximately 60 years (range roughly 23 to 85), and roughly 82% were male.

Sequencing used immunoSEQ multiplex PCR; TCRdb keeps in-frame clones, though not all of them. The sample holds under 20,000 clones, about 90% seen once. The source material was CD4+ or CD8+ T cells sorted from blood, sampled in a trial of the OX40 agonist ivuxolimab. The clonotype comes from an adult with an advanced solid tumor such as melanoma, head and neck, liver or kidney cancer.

CDR3 nucleotide sequence: TGTGCCAGCAGCTTGTCGGGGGGAAGGAATGAGCAGTTCTTC. Residues: CASSLSGGRNEQFF. This chain connects TRBV7-6 to TRBJ2-1; TRBD2 aligns across 7 bases. Germline-derived CDR1 and CDR2 are SGHVS and FNYEAQ. The CDR3 runs 14 residues. V was clipped by 3 bases and J by 7 bases; unmatched bases: 6. Full variable domain (missing parts from reference TRBV7-6 and TRBJ2-1): GAGVSQSPRYKVTKRGQDVALRCDPISGHVSLYWYRQALGQGPEFLTYFNYEAQQDKSGLPNDRFSAERPEGSISTLTIQRTEQRDSAMYRCASSLSGGRNEQFFGPGTRLTVL.